This T cell receptor beta chain is from a study of shared clonotypes between healthy human individuals. General study findings and limits: As a rule, naive subsets had a larger estimated richness than memory subsets.

It was into CD45RA+ naive and CD45RA-negative memory subsets that the CD4+ cells were split. This clone has at least ten counts. The antigen is undetermined. Evenly divided among several immunoSEQ plates was the genomic DNA of each subset. Replicate PCRs from sorted subsets contained roughly 200 ng DNA, which is 30,000 to 35,000 T cell genomes. Clones were sequenced by immunoSEQ multiplex PCR, and TCRdb holds only the in-frame ones, with some missing. Among roughly 1,000,000 clones listed, about 80% were seen once. V was pared by 8 bases and J by 0 bases, with 17 bases between. CDR3 length equals 16 residues. Germline CDR1 and CDR2: MNHEY and SMNVEV (reference sequence).

This sequence joins TRBV27 and TRBJ1-5; D is unresolved. Sequencing was performed on memory CD4+ T cells from PBMCs. As to subset: CD45RA-negative fraction. This receptor was obtained from a man aged 18 to 30 in good health. Some clones in this sample may be carry-over from other donors' samples. The CDR3 loop is CASGARGTYSNQPQHF. In DNA, the CDR3 is TGTGCCAGCGGTGCTCGGGGAACTTATAGCAATCAGCCCCAGCATTTT.